Here is one T cell receptor beta chain with its context. Its antigen is still unknown. This sample was taken from a study of T cell responses to AZD1222 COVID-19 vaccine. Study-level results: Within unmutated variant regions lay the reported targets of nearly half of spike-specific TCRs.

This table comes from immunoSEQ multiplex PCR, and its TCRdb copy is limited to in-frame clones, with some not included. The sample lists tens of thousands of clones, more than 75% seen once, with roughly 10% in the top ten. The CDR3 contains 17 residues. Trimming removed 4 bases from V and 1 base from J; junction bases left unmatched: 11. Germline V gene data show CDR1 as SGHRS and CDR2 as YFSETQ. The sample consisted of peripheral blood, taken on day 0 of AZD1222 vaccination. This chain connects TRBV5-1 to TRBJ2-1; 7 bases map to TRBD2. The sequence derives from an adult in good health. In DNA, the CDR3 is TGCGCCAGCAGCGACCACTCCCTAGCGGAATCCTACAATGAGCAGTTCTTC. Translation gives CASSDHSLAESYNEQFF.